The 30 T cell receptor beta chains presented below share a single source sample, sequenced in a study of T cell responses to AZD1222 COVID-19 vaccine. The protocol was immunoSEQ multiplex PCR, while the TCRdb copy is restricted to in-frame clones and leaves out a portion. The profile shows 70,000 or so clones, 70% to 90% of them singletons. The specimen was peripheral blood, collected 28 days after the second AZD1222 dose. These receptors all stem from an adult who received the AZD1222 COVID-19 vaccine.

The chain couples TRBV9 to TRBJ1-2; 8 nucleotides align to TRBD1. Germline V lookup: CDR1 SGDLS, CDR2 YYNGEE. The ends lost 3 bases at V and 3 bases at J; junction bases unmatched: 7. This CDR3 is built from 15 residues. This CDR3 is CASSGTGLLDYGYTF. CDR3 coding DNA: TGTGCCAGCAGCGGGACAGGGCTTTTAGACTATGGCTACACCTTC.

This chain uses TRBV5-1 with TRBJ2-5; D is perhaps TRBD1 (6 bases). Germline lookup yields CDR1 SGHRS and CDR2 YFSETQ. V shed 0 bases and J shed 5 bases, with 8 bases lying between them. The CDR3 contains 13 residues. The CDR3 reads CASSLEGVETQYF. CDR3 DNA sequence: TGCGCCAGCAGCTTGGAGGGGGTTGAGACCCAGTACTTC.

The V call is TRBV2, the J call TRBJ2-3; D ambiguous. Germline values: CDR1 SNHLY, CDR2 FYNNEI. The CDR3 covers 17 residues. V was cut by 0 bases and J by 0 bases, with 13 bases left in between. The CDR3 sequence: CASSEAQLTTSTDTQYF. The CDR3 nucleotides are TGTGCCAGCAGTGAAGCGCAACTCACGACTAGCACAGATACGCAGTATTTT.

The CDR3 DNA reads TGCGCCAGCAGTCCCTTATACTCCCCTAACACCGGGGAGCTGTTTTTT. Amino acids: CASSPLYSPNTGELFF. The rearrangement joins TRBV23-1 to TRBJ2-2; no reliable D call. TRBV23-1 is noted as an ORF with a role that remains uncertain. V shed 4 bases and J shed 2 bases, with 14 bases lying between them. This CDR3 has 16 residues.

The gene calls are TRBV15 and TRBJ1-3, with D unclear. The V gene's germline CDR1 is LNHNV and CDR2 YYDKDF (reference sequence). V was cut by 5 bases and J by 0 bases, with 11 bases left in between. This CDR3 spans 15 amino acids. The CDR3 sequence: CATSPGRFSGNTIYF. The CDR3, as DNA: TGTGCCACCAGCCCCGGACGGTTCTCTGGAAACACCATATATTTT.

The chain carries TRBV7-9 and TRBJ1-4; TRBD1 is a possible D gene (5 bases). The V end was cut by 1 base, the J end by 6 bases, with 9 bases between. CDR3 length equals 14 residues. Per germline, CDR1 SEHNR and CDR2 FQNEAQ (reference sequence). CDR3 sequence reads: CASSLGGEDEKLFF. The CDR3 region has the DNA TGTGCCAGCAGCTTAGGAGGGGAGGATGAAAAACTGTTTTTT.

CDR3 region: CASSVDRVAEAFF. CDR3 DNA: TGTGCCAGCAGCGTAGACAGGGTAGCTGAAGCTTTCTTT. The chain joins TRBV9 to TRBJ1-1, with D maybe TRBD1 (6 bases). The CDR3 has 13 amino acids. The V gene lost 0 bases and the J gene lost 6 bases, with 9 bases spanning the gap. Germline assignment: CDR1 SGDLS and CDR2 YYNGEE.

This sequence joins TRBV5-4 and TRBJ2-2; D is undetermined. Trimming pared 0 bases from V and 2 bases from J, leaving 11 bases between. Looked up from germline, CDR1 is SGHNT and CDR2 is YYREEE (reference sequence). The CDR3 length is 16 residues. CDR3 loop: CASSLDGLTNTGELFF. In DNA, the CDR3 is TGTGCCAGCAGCTTGGATGGCCTAACAAACACCGGGGAGCTGTTTTTT.

CDR3: CASSQGPGQEAFF. CDR3 sequence (DNA): TGTGCCAGCAGCCAAGGTCCGGGACAAGAAGCTTTCTTT. The V gene is TRBV14, the J gene TRBJ1-1; weak D call: TRBD1 (6 bases). The CDR3 length is 13 residues. Per germline, CDR1 SGHDN and CDR2 FVKESK. Trimming left V 1 base short and J 8 bases short, with 11 bases between. Supplemented by reference TRBV14 and TRBJ1-1, the full variable domain reads EAGVTQFPSHSVIEKGQTVTLRCDPISGHDNLYWYRRVMGKEIKFLLHFVKESKQDESGMPNNRFLAERTGGTYSTLKVQPAELEDSGVYFCASSQGPGQEAFFGQGTRLTVV.

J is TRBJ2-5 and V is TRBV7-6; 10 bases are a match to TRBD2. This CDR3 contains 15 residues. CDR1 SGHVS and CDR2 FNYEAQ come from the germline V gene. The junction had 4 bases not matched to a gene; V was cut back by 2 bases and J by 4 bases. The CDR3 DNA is TGTGCCAGCAGCTTAAGCGGGAGGGGCGGAGAGACCCAGTACTTC. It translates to CASSLSGRGGETQYF.

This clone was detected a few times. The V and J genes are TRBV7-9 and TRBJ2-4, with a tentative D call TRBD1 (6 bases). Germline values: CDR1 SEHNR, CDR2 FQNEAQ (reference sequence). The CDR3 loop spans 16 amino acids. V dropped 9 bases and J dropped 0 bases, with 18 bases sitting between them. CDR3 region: CASYATGFLAKNIQYF. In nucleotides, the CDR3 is TGTGCCAGTTACGCTACAGGGTTTCTAGCCAAAAACATTCAGTACTTC. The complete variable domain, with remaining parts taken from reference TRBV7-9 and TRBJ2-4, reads DTGVSQNPRHKITKRGQNVTFRCDPISEHNRLYWYRQTLGQGPEFLTYFQNEAQLEKSRLLSDRFSAERPKGSFSTLEIQRTEQGDSAMYLCASYATGFLAKNIQYFGAGTRLSVL.

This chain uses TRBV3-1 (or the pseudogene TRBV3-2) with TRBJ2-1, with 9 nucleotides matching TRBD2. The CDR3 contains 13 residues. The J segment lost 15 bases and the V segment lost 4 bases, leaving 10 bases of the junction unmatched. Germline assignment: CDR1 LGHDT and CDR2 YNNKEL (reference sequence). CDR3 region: CASSLLSGGPLFF. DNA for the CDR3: TGTGCCAGCAGCCTCCTTAGCGGGGGTCCATTGTTCTTC.

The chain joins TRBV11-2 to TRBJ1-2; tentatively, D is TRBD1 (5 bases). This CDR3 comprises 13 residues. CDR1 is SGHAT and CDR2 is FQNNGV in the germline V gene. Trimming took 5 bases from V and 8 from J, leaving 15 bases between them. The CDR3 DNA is TGTGCCAGCAGCCTACAAGGGACTAGGGGCTACACCTTC. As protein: CASSLQGTRGYTF.

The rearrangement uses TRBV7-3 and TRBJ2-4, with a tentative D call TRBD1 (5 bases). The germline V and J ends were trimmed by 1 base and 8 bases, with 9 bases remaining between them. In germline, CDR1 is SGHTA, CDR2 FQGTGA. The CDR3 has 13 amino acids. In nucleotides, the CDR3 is TGTGCCAGCAGCTTAAGCAGGGCGGACATTCAGTACTTC. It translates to CASSLSRADIQYF.

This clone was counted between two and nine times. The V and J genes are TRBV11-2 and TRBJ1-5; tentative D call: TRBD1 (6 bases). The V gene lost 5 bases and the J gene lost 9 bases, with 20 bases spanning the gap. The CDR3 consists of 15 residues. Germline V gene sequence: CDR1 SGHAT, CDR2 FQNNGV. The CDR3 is CASSADRDIGLPQHF. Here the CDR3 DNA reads TGTGCCAGCAGCGCGGACAGAGATATTGGGTTGCCCCAGCATTTT.

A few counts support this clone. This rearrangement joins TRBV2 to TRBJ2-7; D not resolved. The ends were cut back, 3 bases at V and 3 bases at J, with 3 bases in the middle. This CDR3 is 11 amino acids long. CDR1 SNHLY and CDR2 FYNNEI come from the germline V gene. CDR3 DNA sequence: TGTGCCAGCAGTGATGACTACGAGCAGTACTTC. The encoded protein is CASSDDYEQYF.

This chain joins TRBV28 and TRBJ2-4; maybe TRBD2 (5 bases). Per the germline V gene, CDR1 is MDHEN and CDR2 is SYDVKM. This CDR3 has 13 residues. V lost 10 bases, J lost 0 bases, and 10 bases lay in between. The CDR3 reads CATLALAKNIQYF. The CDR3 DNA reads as TGTGCCACCCTAGCCCTAGCCAAAAACATTCAGTACTTC.

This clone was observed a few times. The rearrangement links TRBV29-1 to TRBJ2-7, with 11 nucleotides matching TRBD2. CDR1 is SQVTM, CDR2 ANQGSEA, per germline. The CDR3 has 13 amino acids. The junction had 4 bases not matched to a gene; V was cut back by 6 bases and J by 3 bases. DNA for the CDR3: TGCAGCGTAACTAGCGGGAGTGTCTACGAGCAGTACTTC. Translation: CSVTSGSVYEQYF.

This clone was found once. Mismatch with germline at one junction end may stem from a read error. CDR3 coding DNA: TGTGCCAGCAGTAACTCCGACGGCCGCTCTGGAAACACCATATATTTT. The encoded protein is CASSNSDGRSGNTIYF. The V and J genes are TRBV6-5 and TRBJ1-3; no definite D call. The germline CDR1 and CDR2 sequences are MNHEY and SVGAGI. This CDR3 is built from 16 residues.

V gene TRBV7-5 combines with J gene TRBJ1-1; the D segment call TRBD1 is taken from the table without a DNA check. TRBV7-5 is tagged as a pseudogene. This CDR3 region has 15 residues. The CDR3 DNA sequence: TGTGTCAGAAGCTCCCACCAGGGGGCGAACACTGAAGCTTTCTTT. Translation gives CVRSSHQGANTEAFF.

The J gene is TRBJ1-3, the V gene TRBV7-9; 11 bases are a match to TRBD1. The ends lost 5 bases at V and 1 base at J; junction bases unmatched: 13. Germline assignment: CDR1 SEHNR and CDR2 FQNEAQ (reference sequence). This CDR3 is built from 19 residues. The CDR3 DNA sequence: TGTGCCAGCAGCCCAGCGGACAGGGGGCGAGATTATTCTGGAAACACCATATATTTT. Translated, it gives CASSPADRGRDYSGNTIYF. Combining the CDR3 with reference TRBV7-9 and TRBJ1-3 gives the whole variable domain DTGVSQNPRHKITKRGQNVTFRCDPISEHNRLYWYRQTLGQGPEFLTYFQNEAQLEKSRLLSDRFSAERPKGSFSTLEIQRTEQGDSAMYLCASSPADRGRDYSGNTIYFGEGSWLTVV.

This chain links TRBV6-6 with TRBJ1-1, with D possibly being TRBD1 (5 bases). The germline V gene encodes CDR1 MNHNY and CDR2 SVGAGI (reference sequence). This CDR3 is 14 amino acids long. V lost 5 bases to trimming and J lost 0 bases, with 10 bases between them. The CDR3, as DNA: TGTGCCAGCAGTGAGAGGGACCTGAACACTGAAGCTTTCTTT. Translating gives CASSERDLNTEAFF.

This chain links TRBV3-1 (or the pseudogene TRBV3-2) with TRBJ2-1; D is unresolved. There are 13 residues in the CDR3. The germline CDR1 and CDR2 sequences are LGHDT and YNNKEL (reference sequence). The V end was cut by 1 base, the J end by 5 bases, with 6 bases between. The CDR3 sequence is CASSQGYDNEQFF. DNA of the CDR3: TGTGCCAGCAGCCAAGGCTACGACAATGAGCAGTTCTTC.

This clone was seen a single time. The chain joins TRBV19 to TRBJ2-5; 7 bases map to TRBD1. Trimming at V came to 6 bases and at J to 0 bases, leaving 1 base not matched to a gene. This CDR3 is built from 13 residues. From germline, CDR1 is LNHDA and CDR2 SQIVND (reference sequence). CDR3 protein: CASRTGNQETQYF. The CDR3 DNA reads TGTGCCAGTAGGACAGGGAACCAAGAGACCCAGTACTTC.

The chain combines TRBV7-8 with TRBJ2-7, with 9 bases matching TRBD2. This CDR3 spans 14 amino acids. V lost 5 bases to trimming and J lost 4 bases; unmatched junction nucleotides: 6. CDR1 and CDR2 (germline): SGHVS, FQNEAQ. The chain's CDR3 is CASSPQGLAYEQYF. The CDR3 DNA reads TGTGCCAGCAGCCCGCAGGGACTAGCTTACGAGCAGTACTTC.

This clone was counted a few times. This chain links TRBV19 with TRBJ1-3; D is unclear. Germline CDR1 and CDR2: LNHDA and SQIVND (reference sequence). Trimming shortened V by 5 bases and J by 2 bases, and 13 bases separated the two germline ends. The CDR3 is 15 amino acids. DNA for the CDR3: TGTGCCAGTAGTTTGGCGGGTTCCCCTGGAAACACCATATATTTT. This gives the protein CASSLAGSPGNTIYF.

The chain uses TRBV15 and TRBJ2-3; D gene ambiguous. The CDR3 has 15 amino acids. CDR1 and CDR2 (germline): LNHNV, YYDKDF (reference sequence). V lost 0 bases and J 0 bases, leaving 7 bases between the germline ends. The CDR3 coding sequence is TGTGCCACCAGCAGAGATATATCTAGCACAGATACGCAGTATTTT. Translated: CATSRDISSTDTQYF.

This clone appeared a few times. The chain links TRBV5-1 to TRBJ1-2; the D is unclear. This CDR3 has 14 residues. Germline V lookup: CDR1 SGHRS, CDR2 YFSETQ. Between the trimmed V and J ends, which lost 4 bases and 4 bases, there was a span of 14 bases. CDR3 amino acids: CASSQEQESYGYTF. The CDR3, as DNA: TGCGCCAGCAGCCAAGAGCAGGAGTCCTATGGCTACACCTTC.

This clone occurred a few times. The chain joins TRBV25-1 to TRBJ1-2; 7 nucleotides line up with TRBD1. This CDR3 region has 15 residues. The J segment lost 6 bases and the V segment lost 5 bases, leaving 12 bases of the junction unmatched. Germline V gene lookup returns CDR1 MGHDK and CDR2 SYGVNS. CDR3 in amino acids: CASSYLQGNKDGYTF. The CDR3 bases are TGTGCCAGCAGTTACTTACAGGGGAACAAGGATGGCTACACCTTC.

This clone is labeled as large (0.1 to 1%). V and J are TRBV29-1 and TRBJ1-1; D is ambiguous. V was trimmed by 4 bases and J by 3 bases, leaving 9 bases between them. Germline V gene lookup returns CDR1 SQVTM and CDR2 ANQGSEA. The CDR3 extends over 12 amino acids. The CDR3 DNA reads TGCAGCGTTGTCGAGACACACACTGAAGCTTTCTTT. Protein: CSVVETHTEAFF.